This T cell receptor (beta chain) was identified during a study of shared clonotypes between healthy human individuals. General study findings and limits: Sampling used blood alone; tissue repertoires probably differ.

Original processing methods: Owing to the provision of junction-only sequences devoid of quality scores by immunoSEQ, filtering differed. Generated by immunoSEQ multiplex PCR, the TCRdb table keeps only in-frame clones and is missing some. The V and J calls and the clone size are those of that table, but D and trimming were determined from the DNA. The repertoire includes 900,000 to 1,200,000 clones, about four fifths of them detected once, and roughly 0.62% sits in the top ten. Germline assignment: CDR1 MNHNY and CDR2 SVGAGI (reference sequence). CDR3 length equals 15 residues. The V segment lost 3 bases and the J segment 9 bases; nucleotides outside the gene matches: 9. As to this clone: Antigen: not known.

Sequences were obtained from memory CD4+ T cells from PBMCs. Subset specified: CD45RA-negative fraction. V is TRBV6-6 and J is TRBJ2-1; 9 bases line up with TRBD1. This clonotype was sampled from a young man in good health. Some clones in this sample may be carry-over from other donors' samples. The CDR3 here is CASSYLDRGGGEQFF. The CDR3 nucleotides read TGTGCCAGCAGTTATCTGGACAGGGGCGGGGGTGAGCAGTTCTTC.